This T cell receptor (beta chain) was retrieved from a study of OX40 agonist ivuxolimab in advanced cancers. Study as a whole: Patients took ivuxolimab, an agonistic anti-OX40 (CD134) antibody. Study-level findings and limits: Not determined was the antigen specificity of the expanded peripheral T cells. With doses of 0.1 to 3.0 mg/kg, CD4+ and CD8+ blood T cells had undergone clonal expansion by week 6.

With baseline, cycle 4 day 1, and cycle 7 day 1 as timepoints, blood was sampled. Sequencing was performed with immunoSEQ multiplex PCR; in TCRdb, only in-frame clones are kept and a portion is missing. Of tens of thousands of clones listed, 88% are singletons. Note on this clone: Its antigen is undetermined.

Germline values: CDR1 KGHSH, CDR2 LQKENI. The CDR3 is 15 residues long. V shed 3 bases and J shed 6 bases, with 16 bases lying between them. This sequence was found in an adult with an advanced solid tumor such as melanoma, head and neck, liver or kidney cancer. The specimen was CD4+ or CD8+ T cells sorted from blood, collected in a trial of the OX40 agonist ivuxolimab. The chain combines TRBV18 with TRBJ2-3; D remains unclear. As DNA, the CDR3 is TGTGCCAGCTCACCCGTTACGGCCGACGGGGATACGCAGTATTTT. This sequence encodes CASSPVTADGDTQYF.